The sequence of this TCR beta chain was determined in a study of blood T cells in healthy people across ages. Next came a second PCR, run for about 7 to 12 cycles, which used a sample-barcoded 5' primer along with a J-beta primer mix. TCRdb fed the 5' RACE reads into MiXCR, producing one record per CDR3 protein. The sample records about 650,000 distinct CDR3 sequences, around 32% being singletons. This clonotype has a single count. Material for sequencing was blood. The TCR originated in a woman over 75 in good health.

The CDR3 nucleotides read TGCGCCAGCAGCTTGGATGGTTGGGAGAACACTGAAGCTTTCTTT. The encoded protein is CASSLDGWENTEAFF. J is TRBJ1-1 and V is TRBV5-1; D not certain. The length of the CDR3 is 15 residues. The V end was cut by 0 bases, the J end by 1 base, with 10 bases between. Germline assignment: CDR1 SGHRS and CDR2 YFSETQ. Full variable domain (rest looked up from reference TRBV5-1 and TRBJ1-1): KAGVTQTPRYLIKTRGQQVTLSCSPISGHRSVSWYQQTPGQGLQFLFEYFSETQRNKGNFPGRFSGRQFSNSRSEMNVSTLELGDSALYLCASSLDGWENTEAFFGQGTRLTVV.